These T cell receptor beta chains were read from a single sample in a study of blood T cells in healthy people across ages. TCRdb ran MiXCR on the 5' RACE reads and lists one entry per CDR3 protein. The data hold 1.4 million or so distinct CDR3 sequences, with roughly 43% observed a single time. Sample: blood. These receptors all come from a woman aged 18-35 years in good health. The CDR3 runs from the conserved cysteine through the conserved F or W. D genes are given only for firm matches. Size values are once, few and many counts, or a class for expanded clones, and some rows have none.

TRBV6-2/TRBV6-3	.	TRBD1	TRBJ1-6	CASSYLGTEHDNSPLHF	TGTGCCAGCAGTTACCTGGGGACAGAACATGATAATTCACCCCTCCACTTT
TRBV10-3	few	TRBD2	TRBJ2-3	CAISTAGGHSTDTQYF	TGTGCCATCAGTACTGCGGGGGGCCATAGCACAGATACGCAGTATTTT
TRBV21-1	.	.	TRBJ2-1	CASSKWARENEQFF	TGTGCCAGCAGCAAATGGGCTAGGGAAAATGAGCAGTTCTTC
TRBV12-3/TRBV12-4	.	.	TRBJ1-4	CASSLSHEPHFSNEKLFF	TGTGCCAGCAGTTTGTCCCATGAGCCTCATTTTTCTAATGAAAAACTGTTTTTT
TRBV20-1	few	.	TRBJ1-2	CSATDLLGGYTF	TGCAGTGCTACGGACCTCTTGGGTGGCTACACCTTC
TRBV5-1	.	.	TRBJ2-3	CASGGGKGLSTDTQYF	TGCGCCAGCGGTGGTGGGAAGGGGCTAAGCACAGATACGCAGTATTTT
TRBV7-6	.	.	TRBJ2-7	CASTLAEGCEQYF	TGTGCCAGCACACTCGCGGAGGGCTGCGAGCAGTACTTC
TRBV29-1	few	.	TRBJ2-1	CSAGRDGNEQFF	TGCAGCGCAGGCCGGGACGGAAATGAGCAGTTCTTC
TRBV11-3	.	.	TRBJ2-2	CASSYRADTGELFF	TGTGCCAGCAGTTACAGGGCGGACACCGGGGAGCTGTTTTTT
TRBV5-1	few	TRBD1	TRBJ1-2	CASSLEPDRDGYTF	TGCGCCAGCAGCTTGGAACCCGACAGGGACGGCTACACCTTC
TRBV29-1	.	.	TRBJ2-7	CSVEDYGAGYEQYF	TGCAGCGTTGAAGATTACGGGGCTGGGTACGAGCAGTACTTC
TRBV27	few	.	TRBJ1-2	CASSWFRDYGYTF	TGTGCCAGCAGTTGGTTCCGGGACTATGGCTACACCTTC
TRBV28	.	TRBD2	TRBJ2-7	CASSSTPGLAVYEQYF	TGTGCCAGCAGTTCGACCCCGGGACTAGCTGTCTACGAGCAGTACTTC
TRBV4-1	.	TRBD2	TRBJ2-5	CASSQPTGGGQETQYF	TGCGCCAGCAGCCAGCCGACTGGCGGGGGCCAAGAGACCCAGTACTTC
TRBV3-1	few	.	TRBJ2-7	CASSQERRWDYEQYF	TGTGCCAGCAGCCAAGAACGTAGGTGGGATTACGAGCAGTACTTC
TRBV29-1	few	TRBD2	TRBJ2-7	CSVEVSTSGLSYEQYF	TGCAGCGTTGAAGTCTCAACTAGCGGACTATCCTACGAGCAGTACTTC
TRBV3-1	.	.	TRBJ2-1	CASSRGPSGFF	TGTGCCAGCTCTCGTGGGCCCAGCGGGTTCTTC
TRBV20-1	few	.	TRBJ1-5	CSTHGKASNQPQHF	TGCAGTACACACGGGAAGGCAAGCAATCAGCCCCAGCATTTT
TRBV6-5	.	.	TRBJ1-1	CASSQQKTGPTAFF	TGTGCCAGCAGCCAACAAAAGACAGGCCCCACAGCTTTCTTT
TRBV3-1	few	TRBD1	TRBJ2-3	CASSPRGTGVSTDTQYF	TGTGCCAGCAGCCCCAGAGGGACAGGGGTCTCTACAGATACGCAGTATTTT
TRBV12-3/TRBV12-4	.	.	TRBJ2-3	CASAQGLLPDTQYF	TGTGCCAGCGCCCAGGGGTTGCTCCCAGATACGCAGTATTTT
TRBV19	.	.	TRBJ2-4	CASSRITGNIQYF	TGTGCCAGTAGTAGGATCACAGGGAACATTCAGTACTTC
TRBV7-2	.	TRBD1	TRBJ1-2	CASWRQGRNYGYTF	TGTGCCAGCTGGAGACAGGGAAGGAACTATGGCTACACCTTC
TRBV23-1	.	.	TRBJ2-7	CASSQDLGLTSYEQYF	TGCGCCAGCAGTCAAGATCTAGGGCTTACCTCCTACGAGCAGTACTTC
TRBV27	few	.	TRBJ2-7	CASSLSSRARNSYEQYF	TGTGCCAGCAGTTTATCGTCTAGGGCACGGAATTCCTACGAGCAGTACTTC
TRBV20-1	.	TRBD2	TRBJ2-3	CSAWMGAGGLADTQYF	TGCAGTGCTTGGATGGGTGCGGGGGGGCTCGCAGATACGCAGTATTTT
TRBV28	.	.	TRBJ2-1	CASLGQDGGRSYNEQFF	TGTGCCAGTCTGGGACAGGATGGCGGGAGATCCTACAATGAGCAGTTCTTC
TRBV5-6	.	TRBD1	TRBJ1-2	CASSWWVRGQNYGYTF	TGTGCCAGCAGCTGGTGGGTCAGGGGGCAGAACTATGGCTACACCTTC
TRBV6-8	.	TRBD1	TRBJ1-1	CASSEWDRGERRLNTEAFF	TGTGCCAGCAGCGAATGGGACAGGGGAGAAAGAAGGTTGAACACTGAAGCTTTCTTT
TRBV6-2/TRBV6-3	.	TRBD2	TRBJ2-7	CASSLSGSVVYEQYF	TGTGCCAGCAGCCTCAGCGGGAGCGTGGTTTACGAGCAGTACTTC
TRBV4-2	.	.	TRBJ2-4	CASSQDPGGGGRDIQYF	TGTGCCAGCAGCCAAGATCCGGGGGGAGGGGGCAGGGACATTCAGTACTTC
TRBV18	.	.	TRBJ1-4	CASSLRGDINVIGEKLFF	TGTGCCAGCTCACTGCGCGGAGACATAAATGTCATTGGTGAAAAACTGTTTTTT
TRBV27	.	.	TRBJ2-3	CASSLWGTKSTDTQYF	TGTGCCAGCAGTTTATGGGGGACAAAGAGCACAGATACGCAGTATTTT
TRBV4-3	once	.	TRBJ2-5	CASSQAPHGAPGETQYF	TGCGCCAGCAGCCAAGCCCCTCACGGGGCCCCTGGGGAGACCCAGTACTTC
TRBV6-2/TRBV6-3	.	.	TRBJ2-5	CASSSRVGVWDEQYF	TGTGCCAGTTCGTCGAGGGTAGGGGTTTGGGATGAGCAGTACTTC
TRBV20-1	.	TRBD1	TRBJ1-2	CSATIRAGTGIGYAF	TGCAGTGCTACCATACGGGCCGGGACAGGGATAGGCTACGCCTTC
TRBV6-5	.	.	TRBJ2-3	CASGGSTDTQSF	TGTGCCAGCGGAGGAAGCACAGATACGCAGTCTTTT
TRBV5-6	.	.	TRBJ2-1	CASSIDIGEQFF	TGTGCCAGCAGCATCGACATCGGTGAGCAGTTCTTC
TRBV28	.	TRBD1	TRBJ2-3	CASSTPGTGSDTQYF	TGTGCCAGCAGTACTCCCGGGACAGGGTCAGATACGCAGTATTTT
TRBV20-1	.	TRBD1	TRBJ1-5	CSAVGQGNQPQHF	TGCAGTGCAGTTGGACAGGGAAATCAGCCCCAGCATTTT
TRBV7-2	.	.	TRBJ1-2	CASSTSDGDYGYTF	TGTGCCAGCAGCACCTCGGACGGCGACTATGGCTACACCTTC
TRBV7-9	.	TRBD1	TRBJ1-1	CASSLRSRGTEAFF	TGTGCCAGCAGCTTAAGGTCCAGGGGGACTGAAGCTTTCTTT
TRBV20-1	.	.	TRBJ2-1	CSALLSSYNEQFF	TGCAGTGCCCTCCTAAGCTCCTACAATGAGCAGTTCTTC
TRBV20-1	.	TRBD1	TRBJ2-1	CSAKPGQGVFYNEQFF	TGCAGTGCTAAACCGGGACAGGGGGTATTTTACAATGAGCAGTTCTTC
TRBV18	.	TRBD2	TRBJ2-1	CASSPLGLAGTYNEQFF	TGTGCCAGCTCACCACTGGGACTAGCGGGGACCTACAATGAGCAGTTCTTC
TRBV12-3/TRBV12-4	few	TRBD2	TRBJ2-1	CASSHRLAGLNEQFF	TGTGCCAGCAGTCATAGACTAGCGGGGCTAAATGAGCAGTTCTTC
TRBV4-3	once	.	TRBJ1-4	CACSFGSHATNEKLFF	TGCGCCTGCAGCTTCGGGTCGCATGCAACTAATGAAAAACTGTTTTTT
TRBV20-1	.	.	TRBJ2-1	CSARDMASRSQHNEQFF	TGCAGTGCTAGAGATATGGCTAGCCGCAGTCAACACAATGAGCAGTTCTTC
TRBV20-1	.	.	TRBJ2-4	CSAERGQGPRKQYF	TGCAGTGCAGAAAGAGGCCAGGGCCCCAGGAAGCAGTACTTC
TRBV5-5	.	.	TRBJ2-3	CASSPGPNSFYTQYF	TGTGCCAGCAGCCCCGGGCCTAATTCCTTCTATACGCAGTATTTT
TRBV7-8	.	.	TRBJ2-5	CASKDLQETQYF	TGTGCCAGCAAGGACCTACAAGAGACCCAGTACTTC